This T cell receptor (beta chain) was sequenced during a study of blood T cells in healthy people across ages (dated by TCRdb to the mid-2010s). Regarding the study in general: In model experiments, roughly one uniquely barcoded TCR beta cDNA molecule per two T cells was captured by template switching. Four age groups were formed from the donors: young (average approximately 16 years), middle-aged (just under 40), aged (about 62) and long-lived (82). The study analyzed two additional independent replicas of 1 million unique cDNA reads from the same blood draw for two donors, one aged 18 to 29 and one aged 80 or older. Using deep sequencing normalized with unique cDNA molecular identifiers, the study measured how TCR beta repertoire diversity changes with age. The paper as a whole reports these results and caveats: Because donor CMV infection status was unknown, age-related changes in expanded clonotypes were potentially confounded. Estimates of total diversity based on one million sequenced T cells were regarded as lower bounds and as underestimates. Observed TCR beta diversity per million T cells fell roughly linearly with age, and a significant reduction was already apparent by age around 40. The long-lived group showed more naive CD4+ T cells, fewer expanded clones and increased TCR diversity than the aged group, suggesting age selection. Since profiling was done on bulk unsorted PBMCs, naive and antigen-experienced compartments could not be conclusively compared. There was a strong correlation between observed TCR beta diversity and the percentage of naive T cells measured by flow cytometry.

The receptor library was made with 5' RACE. Sequencing relied on an Illumina HiSeq 2500. A second PCR of about 6 to 12 cycles was run with a J-beta primer mix and a sample-barcoded 5' primer. Each TCR beta cDNA molecule received a unique molecular identifier from a template-switch 5' adaptor carrying 12 random nucleotides. Each sample yielded at least 3 million CDR3-containing paired-end reads. All of the RNA was converted into first-strand cDNA using the Mint cDNA synthesis kit, with a TRBC-specific oligonucleotide serving as the primer. All cDNA was treated with uracil-DNA glycosylase and then went through a first 18-cycle PCR with the universal primers M1SS and BC2_uni_R. Per the source publication's procedure: For normalization, 1 million high-quality reads were randomly selected from each sample, with every read carrying a distinct molecular identifier. Instead of being binned into consensus sequences, reads with shared molecular identifiers were discarded. MiTCR, run with a Q25 quality threshold and the strictest error-elimination algorithm, handled CDR3 identification, clonotype clustering and error correction. A nonparametric unseen species model with Euler transformation was used to estimate a lower bound on total TCR beta diversity. The public reads were quality trimmed at Q25 with fastp and then assembled into clones with MiXCR by TCRdb, keeping productive beta chains. Under each unique CDR3 protein, matching rows form one entry showing the most common genes and DNA. What appears here as the V and J calls and clone size reflects TCRdb's work, not the paper's. The sample has about 510,000 distinct CDR3 sequences on record, about 26% of them singletons. Approximately 3.5% of the sample belongs to the ten largest clones.

Systemically healthy Caucasian individuals from Russia, about 38 in total and aged about 6 to 95 years, were included as donors. Approximately 11 milliliters of peripheral blood were drawn from each donor into EDTA-treated Vacutainer tubes. PBMCs were isolated by Ficoll-Paque density-gradient centrifugation, with at least 6 million obtained per sample. Total RNA, at least 5 micrograms per sample, was extracted from PBMCs with Trizol reagent. The percentages of naive CD45RAhigh/CD27high T cells were determined by flow cytometry on a PBMC aliquot from every donor. The CDR3 measures 13 amino acids from cysteine to phenylalanine. This entry keeps only the CDR3 DNA: 39 bases, framed from base 1. V and J lose 2 bases and 8 bases, and a span of 15 bases separates them. CDR1 GTSNPN and CDR2 SVGIG were looked up in the germline V gene (reference sequence). This clonotype has just a few counts. This clone's antigen is unknown. Per-base quality was not reported, and no clone a single base away is much larger than it.

These data were also reused for a study on T cells of mothers and their children. The second study's paper adds: Nine systemically healthy Caucasian individuals served as donors, namely three mothers together with their six children. cDNA synthesis consumed the entire amount of extracted RNA, loaded at around 1.5 ug RNA in each 15 ul reaction. Sample barcodes and 2-4 random nucleotides were added via the M1S primer in the second PCR. Over 8.5 million TCR beta CDR3 reads were obtained for each mother, and 2.5 million to 3 million reads were obtained for each child. TCR recombination output is similarly shaped by thymic selection in related and unrelated pairs, with a minor effect exerted by inherited differences. Normalized repertoire overlap in related mother-child pairs was always slightly higher than in unrelated mother-child pairs, but the difference was never significant. No persistent microchimeric T cell clones were detected, at a sensitivity of roughly 99 clones per million clonotypes. In the study, deep NGS was used to compare the TCR beta repertoires of mothers and children, and features distinguishing related mother-child pairs from unrelated individuals were sought. On average, the children were approximately 11 +/- 4 years old, while the mothers were 40 +/- 4 years old. Libraries were sequenced on Illumina HiSeq 2000 with 100+100 nt paired-end reads after adapter ligation with NEBNext reagents. To prevent cross-contamination, the mother and child libraries were prepared one month apart and sequenced in separate runs. For each donor, somewhere between about 450,000 and 2,200,000 distinct TCR beta clonotypes were identified. Naive TCR beta clonotypes were estimated from low-frequency clonotypes matched to each donor's FACS-determined naive share, without sorting.

In this chain, TRBV30 is recombined with TRBJ1-1; TRBD1 could be the D gene, as 6 bases match. Sequencing input: blood. This clonotype originated in a boy aged 2-9 years in good health. The bases read TGTGCCTGGAGTAGGACAGTGTCAAGAGAAGCTTTCTTT. It specifies CAWSRTVSREAFF.